Listed here are 16 T cell receptor beta chains from one sample, sequenced in a study of cytomegalovirus exposure and HLA in healthy donors. The PCR employed 60 Vbeta primers together with 13 Jbeta primers. Only in-frame clones appear in the TCRdb table, and some are missing; sequencing was by immunoSEQ multiplex PCR. Seen in this sample are 140,000 to 150,000 clones; the ten most common clones hold 0.85% to 1%. Sequenced sample: PBMCs. These receptors all stem from a male donor in good health and CMV-seronegative.

CDR3 residues: CAWRGAAYEQYF. The DNA of the CDR3 is TGTGCCTGGCGGGGGGCGGCCTACGAGCAGTACTTC. The rearrangement joins TRBV30 to TRBJ2-7; a weak D match, TRBD2 (7 bases). This CDR3 region has 12 residues. Trimming pared 5 bases from V and 2 bases from J, leaving 10 bases between. Germline values: CDR1 GTSNPN, CDR2 SVGIG (reference sequence). Full variable domain (missing parts from reference TRBV30 and TRBJ2-7): SQTIHQWPATLVQPVGSPLSLECTVEGTSNPNLYWYRQAAGRGLQLLFYSVGIGQISSEVPQNLSASRPQDRQFILSSKKLLLSDSGFYLCAWRGAAYEQYFGPGTRLTVT.

The V and J genes are TRBV7-6 and TRBJ1-2; D gene uncertain. Looked up from germline, CDR1 is SGHVS and CDR2 is FNYEAQ. Between the trimmed V and J ends, which lost 5 bases and 4 bases, there was a span of 11 bases. CDR3 length: 13 residues. CDR3 in DNA: TGTGCCAGCAGCCACAGCGGATCCTATGGCTACACCTTC. Residues: CASSHSGSYGYTF.

The chain uses TRBV29-1 and TRBJ2-5; TRBD1 agrees at 8 bases. The junction had 5 bases not matched to a gene; V was cut back by 3 bases and J by 5 bases. Germline assignment: CDR1 SQVTM and CDR2 ANQGSEA. The CDR3 sequence is 13 residues long. The CDR3 coding sequence is TGCAGCGTTGATCCGCAGGGGGCCGAGACCCAGTACTTC. As protein: CSVDPQGAETQYF.

The chain uses TRBV5-1 and TRBJ1-2, with D possibly matching TRBD1 (6 bases). Germline V gene lookup returns CDR1 SGHRS and CDR2 YFSETQ. This CDR3 region has 13 residues. V was trimmed by 3 bases and J by 4 bases, leaving 10 bases between them. CDR3 sequence reads: CASSSGQLYGYTF. CDR3 coding DNA: TGCGCCAGCAGCTCTGGACAGCTCTATGGCTACACCTTC.

V gene TRBV6-5 combines with J gene TRBJ2-1; D is ambiguous. The CDR3 has 13 residues. CDR1 MNHEY and CDR2 SVGAGI come from the germline V gene. Deletions cut 4 bases from V and 6 bases from J, with 10 bases between. The CDR3 region is CASSFRVGNEQFF. DNA for the CDR3: TGTGCCAGCAGTTTTCGGGTGGGCAATGAGCAGTTCTTC.

The rearrangement joins TRBV20-1 to TRBJ1-2; D uncertain. CDR1 is DFQATT, CDR2 SNEGSKA, per germline (reference sequence). The CDR3 is 11 amino acids. V lost 8 bases, J lost 2 bases, and 9 bases lay in between. CDR3 loop: CSTPLNYGYTF. The DNA of the CDR3 is TGCAGTACCCCACTAAACTATGGCTACACCTTC.

The genes are TRBV10-2 and TRBJ2-1; possible D gene TRBD2, 5 bases. Between the trimmed V and J ends, which lost 4 bases and 0 bases, there was a span of 10 bases. Germline CDR1 is WSHSY and CDR2 is SAAADI. The CDR3 loop spans 15 amino acids. The CDR3 region has the DNA TGCGCCAGCAGTGCGGAGGATTTCTCCTACAATGAGCAGTTCTTC. This translates into CASSAEDFSYNEQFF.

The V gene is TRBV25-1, the J gene TRBJ2-7; a weak D match, TRBD2 (6 bases). The CDR3 sequence is 15 residues long. CDR1 and CDR2 from the germline V gene are MGHDK and SYGVNS. Deletions cut 4 bases from V and 7 bases from J, with 20 bases between. The CDR3 region has the DNA TGTGCCAGCAGTGGGAGGGACGTGGGCTGGGGGGAGCAGTACTTC. Encoded protein: CASSGRDVGWGEQYF.

This rearrangement joins TRBV10-3 to TRBJ1-5; 8 bases are a match to TRBD1. The length of the CDR3 is 13 residues. V lost 5 bases to trimming and J lost 5 bases; unmatched junction nucleotides: 2. Germline assignment: CDR1 ENHRY and CDR2 SYGVKD. CDR3 protein: CAISIQGDQPQHF. The DNA for the CDR3 is TGTGCCATCAGTATACAGGGGGATCAGCCCCAGCATTTT.

This sequence joins TRBV9 and TRBJ2-1, with D possibly TRBD1 on 5 matching bases. Germline CDR1 is SGDLS and CDR2 is YYNGEE. The CDR3 length is 14 residues. V gave up 0 bases and J gave up 7 bases, with 11 bases separating them. The DNA for the CDR3 is TGTGCCAGCAGCGTAGGCAGTCAGGGTAATGAGCAGTTCTTC. Amino acid sequence: CASSVGSQGNEQFF.

The rearrangement joins TRBV28 to TRBJ1-5; 8 nucleotides match TRBD1. This CDR3 is built from 15 residues. The V gene end was trimmed by 5 bases and the J gene end by 3 bases; junction bases not matched to a gene: 6. Germline V gene data show CDR1 as MDHEN and CDR2 as SYDVKM. The chain's CDR3 is CASSQTGAPNQPQHF. The CDR3 nucleotides are TGTGCCAGCAGTCAGACAGGGGCCCCCAATCAGCCCCAGCATTTT.

This chain connects TRBV14 to TRBJ2-7; 9 nucleotides align to TRBD2. CDR1 SGHDN and CDR2 FVKESK come from the germline V gene. J was trimmed by 4 bases and V by 4 bases; bases with no gene match: 8. The CDR3 consists of 15 residues. As DNA, the CDR3 is TGTGCCAGCAGCCTCTGGGATAGCGGGAGTTACGAGCAGTACTTC. Amino acid sequence: CASSLWDSGSYEQYF.

This chain uses TRBV9 with TRBJ2-3; D is ambiguous. In germline, CDR1 is SGDLS, CDR2 YYNGEE. This CDR3 contains 15 residues. V was trimmed by 0 bases and J by 0 bases, leaving 8 bases between them. DNA for the CDR3: TGTGCCAGCAGCGTAGCTTCGACTAGCACAGATACGCAGTATTTT. Its protein is CASSVASTSTDTQYF.

The V and J genes are TRBV5-1 and TRBJ2-5; no clear D. The CDR3 covers 12 residues. Germline V gene data show CDR1 as SGHRS and CDR2 as YFSETQ. The ends were cut back, 6 bases at V and 2 bases at J, with 8 bases in the middle. The CDR3 DNA follows: TGCGCCAGCACTCTTACTCAAGAGACCCAGTACTTC. This sequence encodes CASTLTQETQYF.

CDR3 protein: CASSGDSASTDTQYF. The CDR3 nucleotides are TGTGCCAGCAGTGGGGACTCCGCTAGCACAGATACGCAGTATTTT. The genes are TRBV6-5 and TRBJ2-3; maybe TRBD2 (6 bases). Looked up from germline, CDR1 is MNHEY and CDR2 is SVGAGI. This CDR3 has 15 amino acids. The V gene lost 5 bases and the J gene lost 0 bases, with 12 bases spanning the gap.

The rearrangement uses TRBV7-9 and TRBJ2-2, with TRBD2 matching 7 bases. The V segment lost 5 bases and the J segment 3 bases; nucleotides outside the gene matches: 9. Germline V gene sequence: CDR1 SEHNR, CDR2 FQNEAQ (reference sequence). The CDR3 is 16 residues long. CDR3 amino acids: CASSPRGGLHTGELFF. CDR3 DNA sequence: TGTGCCAGCAGCCCTAGGGGAGGGCTACACACCGGGGAGCTGTTTTTT.